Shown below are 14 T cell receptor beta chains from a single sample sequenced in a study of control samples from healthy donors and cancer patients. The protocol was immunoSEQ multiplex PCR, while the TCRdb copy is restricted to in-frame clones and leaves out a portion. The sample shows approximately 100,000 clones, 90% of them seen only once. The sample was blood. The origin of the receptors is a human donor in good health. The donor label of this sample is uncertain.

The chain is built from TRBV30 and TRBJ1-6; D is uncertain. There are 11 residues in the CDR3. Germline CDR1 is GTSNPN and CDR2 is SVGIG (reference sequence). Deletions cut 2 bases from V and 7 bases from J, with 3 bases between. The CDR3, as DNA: TGTGCCTGGAGTAGAAATTCACCCCTCCACTTT. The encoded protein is CAWSRNSPLHF.

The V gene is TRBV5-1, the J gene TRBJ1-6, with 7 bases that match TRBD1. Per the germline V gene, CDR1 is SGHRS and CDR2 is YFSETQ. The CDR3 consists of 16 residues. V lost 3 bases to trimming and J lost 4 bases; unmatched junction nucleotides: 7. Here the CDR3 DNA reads TGCGCCAGCAGCTCACAAACAGGGGATTATAATTCACCCCTCCACTTT. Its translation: CASSSQTGDYNSPLHF. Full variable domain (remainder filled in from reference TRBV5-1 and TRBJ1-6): KAGVTQTPRYLIKTRGQQVTLSCSPISGHRSVSWYQQTPGQGLQFLFEYFSETQRNKGNFPGRFSGRQFSNSRSEMNVSTLELGDSALYLCASSSQTGDYNSPLHFGNGTRLTVT.

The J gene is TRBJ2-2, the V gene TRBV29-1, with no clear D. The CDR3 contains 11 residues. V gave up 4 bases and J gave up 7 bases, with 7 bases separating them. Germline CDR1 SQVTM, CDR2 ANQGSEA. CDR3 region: CSVGHYGELFF. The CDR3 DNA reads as TGCAGCGTTGGTCATTACGGGGAGCTGTTTTTT.

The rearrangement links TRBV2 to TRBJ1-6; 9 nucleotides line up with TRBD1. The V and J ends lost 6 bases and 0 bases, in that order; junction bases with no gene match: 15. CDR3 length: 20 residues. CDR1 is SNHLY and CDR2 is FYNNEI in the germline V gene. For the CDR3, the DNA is TGTGCCAGCAGAGGCAAGGACAGGGGCCTTCTAAGCTCCTATAATTCACCCCTCCACTTT. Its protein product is CASRGKDRGLLSSYNSPLHF.

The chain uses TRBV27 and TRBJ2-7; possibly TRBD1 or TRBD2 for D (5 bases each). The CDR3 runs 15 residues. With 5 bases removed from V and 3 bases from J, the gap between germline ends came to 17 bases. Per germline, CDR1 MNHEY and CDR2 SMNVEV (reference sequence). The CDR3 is CASSAWDRWGYEQYF. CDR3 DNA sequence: TGTGCCAGCAGTGCCTGGGACCGCTGGGGCTACGAGCAGTACTTC.

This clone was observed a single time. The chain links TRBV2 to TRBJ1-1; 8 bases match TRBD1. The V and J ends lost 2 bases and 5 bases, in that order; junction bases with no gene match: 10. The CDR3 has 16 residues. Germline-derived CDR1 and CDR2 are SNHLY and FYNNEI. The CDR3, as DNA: TGTGCCAGCAGTGAACGGACAGGGACAGCTCTGACTGAAGCTTTCTTT. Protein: CASSERTGTALTEAFF.

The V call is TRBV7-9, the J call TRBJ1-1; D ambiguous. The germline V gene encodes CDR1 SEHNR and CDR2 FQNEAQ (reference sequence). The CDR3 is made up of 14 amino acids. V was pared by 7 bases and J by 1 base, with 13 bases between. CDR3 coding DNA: TGTGCCAGCAATCTTGACTCCAGGAACACTGAAGCTTTCTTT. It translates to CASNLDSRNTEAFF.

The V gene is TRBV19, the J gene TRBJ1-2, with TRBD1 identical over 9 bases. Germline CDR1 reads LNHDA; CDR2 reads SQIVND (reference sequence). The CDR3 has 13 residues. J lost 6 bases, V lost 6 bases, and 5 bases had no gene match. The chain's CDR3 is CASRDRGSHGYTF. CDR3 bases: TGTGCCAGTAGGGACAGGGGATCTCATGGCTACACCTTC.

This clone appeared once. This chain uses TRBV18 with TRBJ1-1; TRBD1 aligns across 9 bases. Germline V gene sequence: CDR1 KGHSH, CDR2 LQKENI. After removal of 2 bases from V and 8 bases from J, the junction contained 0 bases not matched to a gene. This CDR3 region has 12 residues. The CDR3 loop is CASSPGTGEAFF. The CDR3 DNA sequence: TGTGCCAGCTCACCAGGGACAGGGGAAGCTTTCTTT. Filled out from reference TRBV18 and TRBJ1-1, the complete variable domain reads NAGVMQNPRHLVRRRGQEARLRCSPMKGHSHVYWYRQLPEEGLKFMVYLQKENIIDESGMPKERFSAEFPKEGPSILRIQQVVRGDSAAYFCASSPGTGEAFFGQGTRLTVV.

CDR3 in DNA: TGTGCCAGTAGCCGGACAGGGGGTCGGGAAAAACTGTTTTTT. Its translation: CASSRTGGREKLFF. The chain joins TRBV19 to TRBJ1-4; 10 bases map to TRBD1. V shed 6 bases and J 8 bases; nucleotides not matched to a gene: 6. The V gene's germline CDR1 is LNHDA and CDR2 SQIVND (reference sequence). This CDR3 region has 14 residues.

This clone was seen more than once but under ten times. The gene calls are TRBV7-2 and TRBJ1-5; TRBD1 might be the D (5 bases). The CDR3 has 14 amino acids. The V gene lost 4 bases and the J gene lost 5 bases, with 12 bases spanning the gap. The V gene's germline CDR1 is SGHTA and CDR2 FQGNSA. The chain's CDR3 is CASSSPTEYQPQHF. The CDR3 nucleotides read TGTGCCAGCAGCTCTCCGACAGAGTATCAGCCCCAGCATTTT.

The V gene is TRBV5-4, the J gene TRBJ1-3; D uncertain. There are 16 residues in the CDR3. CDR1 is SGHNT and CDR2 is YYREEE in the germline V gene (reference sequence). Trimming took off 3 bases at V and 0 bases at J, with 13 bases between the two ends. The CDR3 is CASSSNGGDSGNTIYF. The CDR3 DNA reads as TGTGCCAGCAGCTCCAACGGTGGGGACTCTGGAAACACCATATATTTT.

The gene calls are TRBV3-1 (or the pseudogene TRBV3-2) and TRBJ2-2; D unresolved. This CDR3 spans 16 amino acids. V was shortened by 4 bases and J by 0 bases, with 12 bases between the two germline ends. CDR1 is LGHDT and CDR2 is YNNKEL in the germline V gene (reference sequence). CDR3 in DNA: TGTGCCAGCAGCCCTCCCGGCCACGCGAACACCGGGGAGCTGTTTTTT. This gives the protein CASSPPGHANTGELFF.

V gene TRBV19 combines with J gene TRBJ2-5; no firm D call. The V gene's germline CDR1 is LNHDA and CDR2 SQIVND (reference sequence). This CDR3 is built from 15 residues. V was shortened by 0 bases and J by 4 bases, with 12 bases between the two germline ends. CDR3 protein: CASSIETLLRETQYF. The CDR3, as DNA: TGTGCCAGTAGTATAGAGACACTACTCCGAGAGACCCAGTACTTC.